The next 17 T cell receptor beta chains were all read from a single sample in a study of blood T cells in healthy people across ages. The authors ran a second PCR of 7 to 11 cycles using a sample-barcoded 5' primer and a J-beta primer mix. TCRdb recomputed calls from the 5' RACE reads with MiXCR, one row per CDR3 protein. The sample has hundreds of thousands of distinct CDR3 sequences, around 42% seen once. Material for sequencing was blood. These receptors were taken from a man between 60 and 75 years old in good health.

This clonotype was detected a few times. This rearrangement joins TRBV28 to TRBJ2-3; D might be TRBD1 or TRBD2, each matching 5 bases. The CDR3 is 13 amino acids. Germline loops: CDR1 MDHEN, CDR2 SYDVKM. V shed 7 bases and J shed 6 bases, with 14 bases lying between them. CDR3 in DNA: TGTGCCAGCATGGGGGTTATTTTTGATACGCAGTATTTT. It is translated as CASMGVIFDTQYF.

CDR3 loop: CASSETGAAYEQYF. CDR3 DNA: TGTGCCAGCAGCGAGACAGGGGCGGCCTACGAGCAGTACTTC. V gene TRBV6-1 combines with J gene TRBJ2-7, with 8 bases that match TRBD1. In germline, CDR1 is MNHNS, CDR2 SASEGT. There are 14 residues in the CDR3. V dropped 6 bases and J dropped 2; count of bases not matched to a gene: 6.

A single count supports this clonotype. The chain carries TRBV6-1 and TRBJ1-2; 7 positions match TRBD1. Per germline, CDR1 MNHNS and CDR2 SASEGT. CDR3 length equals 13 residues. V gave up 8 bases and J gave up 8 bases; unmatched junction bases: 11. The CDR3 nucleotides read TGTGCCAGCGACCGGACAGGCCGGCTGGGCTACACCTTC. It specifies CASDRTGRLGYTF.

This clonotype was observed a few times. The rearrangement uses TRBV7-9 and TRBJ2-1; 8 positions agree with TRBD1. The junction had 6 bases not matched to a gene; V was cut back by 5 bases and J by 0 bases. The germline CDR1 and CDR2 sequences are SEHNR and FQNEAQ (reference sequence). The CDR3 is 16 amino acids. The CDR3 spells CASSTRQGSSYNEQFF. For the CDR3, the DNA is TGTGCCAGCAGCACCCGACAGGGGAGCTCCTACAATGAGCAGTTCTTC.

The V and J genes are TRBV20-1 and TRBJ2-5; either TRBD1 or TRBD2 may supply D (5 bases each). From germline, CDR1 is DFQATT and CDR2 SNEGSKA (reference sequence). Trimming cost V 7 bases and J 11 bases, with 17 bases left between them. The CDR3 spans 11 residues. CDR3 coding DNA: TGCAGTGTGAGGGGCGACGGTGAGCAGTACTTC. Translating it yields CSVRGDGEQYF.

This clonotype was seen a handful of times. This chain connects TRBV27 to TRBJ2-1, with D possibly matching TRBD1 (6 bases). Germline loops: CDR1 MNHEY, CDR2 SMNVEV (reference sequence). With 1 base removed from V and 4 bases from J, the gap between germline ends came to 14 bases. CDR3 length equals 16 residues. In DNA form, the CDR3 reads TGTGCCAGCAGTTTATATGCAGGGGACGGTTACAATGAGCAGTTCTTC. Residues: CASSLYAGDGYNEQFF.

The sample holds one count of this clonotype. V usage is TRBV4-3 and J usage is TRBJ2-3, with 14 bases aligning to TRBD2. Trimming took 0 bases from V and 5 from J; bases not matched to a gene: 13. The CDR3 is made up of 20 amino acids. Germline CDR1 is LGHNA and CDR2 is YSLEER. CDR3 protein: CASSQDAGGATSGRGDTQYF. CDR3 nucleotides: TGCGCCAGCAGCCAAGATGCAGGGGGCGCGACTAGCGGGAGGGGAGATACGCAGTATTTT.

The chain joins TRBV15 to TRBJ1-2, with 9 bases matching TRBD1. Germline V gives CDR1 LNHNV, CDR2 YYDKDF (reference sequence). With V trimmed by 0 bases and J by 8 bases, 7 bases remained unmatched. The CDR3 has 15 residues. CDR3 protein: CATSRDFTGGVGYTF. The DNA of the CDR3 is TGTGCCACCAGCAGAGATTTCACAGGGGGCGTCGGCTACACCTTC.

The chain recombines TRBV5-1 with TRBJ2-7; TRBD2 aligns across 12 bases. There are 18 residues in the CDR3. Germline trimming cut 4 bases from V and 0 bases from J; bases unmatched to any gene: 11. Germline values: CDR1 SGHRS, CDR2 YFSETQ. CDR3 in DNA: TGCGCCAGCAGCCCCGGACTAGCGGGGCCCTCGAGCTCCTACGAGCAGTACTTC. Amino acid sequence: CASSPGLAGPSSSYEQYF.

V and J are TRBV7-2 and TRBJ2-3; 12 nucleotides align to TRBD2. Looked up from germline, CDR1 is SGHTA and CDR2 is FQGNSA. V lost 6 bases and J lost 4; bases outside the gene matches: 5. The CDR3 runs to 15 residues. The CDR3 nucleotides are TGTGCCAGCAGTCCAACTAGCGGGGGGCCAGATACGCAGTATTTT. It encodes CASSPTSGGPDTQYF. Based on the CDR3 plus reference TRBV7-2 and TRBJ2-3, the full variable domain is GAGVSQSPSNKVTEKGKDVELRCDPISGHTALYWYRQSLGQGLEFLIYFQGNSAPDKSGLPSDRFSAERTGGSVSTLTIQRTQQEDSAVYLCASSPTSGGPDTQYFGPGTRLTVL.

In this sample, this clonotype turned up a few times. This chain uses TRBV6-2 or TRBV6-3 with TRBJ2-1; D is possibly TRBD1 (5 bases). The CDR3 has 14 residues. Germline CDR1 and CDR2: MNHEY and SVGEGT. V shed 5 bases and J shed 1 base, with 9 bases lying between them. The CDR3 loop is CASSRAGSYNEQFF. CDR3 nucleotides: TGTGCCAGCAGTCGGGCAGGGTCCTACAATGAGCAGTTCTTC.

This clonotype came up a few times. The CDR3 reads CASSLVPGGSSNQPQHF. The CDR3 bases are TGTGCCAGCAGCTTGGTTCCAGGGGGGTCGAGCAATCAGCCCCAGCATTTT. The chain joins TRBV5-5 to TRBJ1-5; 7 nucleotides agree with TRBD1. J lost 1 base, V lost 0 bases, and 7 bases had no gene match. This CDR3 spans 17 amino acids. Germline CDR1 and CDR2: SGHKS and YYEKEE (reference sequence).

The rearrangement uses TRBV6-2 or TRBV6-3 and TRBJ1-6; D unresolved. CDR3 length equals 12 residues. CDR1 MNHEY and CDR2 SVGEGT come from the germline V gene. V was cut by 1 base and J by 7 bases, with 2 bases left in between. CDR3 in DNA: TGTGCCAGCAGTTACTTCAATTCACCCCTCCACTTT. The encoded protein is CASSYFNSPLHF.

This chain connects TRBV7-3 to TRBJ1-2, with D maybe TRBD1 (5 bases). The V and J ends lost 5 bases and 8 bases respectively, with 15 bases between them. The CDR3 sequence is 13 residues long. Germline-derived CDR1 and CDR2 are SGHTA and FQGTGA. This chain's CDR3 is CASSQGRDEGYTF. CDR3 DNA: TGTGCCAGCAGCCAAGGCAGGGATGAGGGCTACACCTTC. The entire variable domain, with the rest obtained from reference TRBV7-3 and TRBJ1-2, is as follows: GAGVSQTPSNKVTEKGKYVELRCDPISGHTALYWYRQSLGQGPEFLIYFQGTGAADDSGLPNDRFFAVRPEGSVSTLKIQRTERGDSAVYLCASSQGRDEGYTFGSGTRLTVV.

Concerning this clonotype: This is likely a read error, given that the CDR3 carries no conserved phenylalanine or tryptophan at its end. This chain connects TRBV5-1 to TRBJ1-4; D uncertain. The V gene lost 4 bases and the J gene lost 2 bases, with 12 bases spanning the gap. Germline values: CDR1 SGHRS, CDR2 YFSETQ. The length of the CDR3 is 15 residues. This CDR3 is CASSPSQPTNEKLFY. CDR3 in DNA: TGCGCCAGCAGCCCATCCCAGCCTACTAATGAAAAACTGTTTTAT.

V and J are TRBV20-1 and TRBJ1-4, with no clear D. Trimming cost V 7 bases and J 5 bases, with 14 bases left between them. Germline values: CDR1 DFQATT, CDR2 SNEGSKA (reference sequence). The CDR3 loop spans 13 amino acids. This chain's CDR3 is CSGQSRRNEKLFF. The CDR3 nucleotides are TGCAGTGGCCAATCCCGGCGGAATGAAAAACTGTTTTTT.

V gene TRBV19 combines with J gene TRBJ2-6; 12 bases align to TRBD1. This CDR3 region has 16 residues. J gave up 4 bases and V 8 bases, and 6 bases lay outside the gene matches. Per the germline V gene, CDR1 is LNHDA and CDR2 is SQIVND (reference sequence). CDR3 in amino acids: CASAGTGGSGANVLTF. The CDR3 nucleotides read TGTGCCAGTGCCGGGACAGGGGGCTCCGGGGCCAACGTCCTGACTTTC.